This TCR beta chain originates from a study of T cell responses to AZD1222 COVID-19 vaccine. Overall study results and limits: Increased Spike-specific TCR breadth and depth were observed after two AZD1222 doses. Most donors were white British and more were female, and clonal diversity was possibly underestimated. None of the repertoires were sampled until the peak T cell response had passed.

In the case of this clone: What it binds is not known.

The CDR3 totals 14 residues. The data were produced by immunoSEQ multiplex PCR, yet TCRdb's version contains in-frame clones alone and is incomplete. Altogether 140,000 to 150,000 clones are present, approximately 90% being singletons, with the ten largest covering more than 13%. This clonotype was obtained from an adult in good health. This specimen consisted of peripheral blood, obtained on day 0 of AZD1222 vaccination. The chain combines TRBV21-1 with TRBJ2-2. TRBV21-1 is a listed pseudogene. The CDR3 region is CASSKGISTGELFF. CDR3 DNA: TGTGCCAGCAGCAAAGGCATTTCTACCGGGGAGCTGTTTTTT.